This T cell receptor beta chain came from a study of cytotoxic CD8 clonotypes in ibrutinib-treated CLL. The CDR3 extends over 14 amino acids. Trimming cost V 1 base and J 4 bases; bases outside gene matches: 5. The germline V gene has CDR1 SGHRS and CDR2 YFSETQ. Produced via immunoSEQ multiplex PCR; TCRdb's table is partial and in-frame only. This table holds around 97,000 clones, 70% to 85% found once. V gene TRBV5-1 combines with J gene TRBJ2-7; 7 bases match TRBD2. The source was PBMCs, collected after 12 months of ibrutinib treatment. The sequence was obtained from a human donor with chronic lymphocytic leukemia. The CDR3 here is CASSLSGGPYEQYF. DNA for the CDR3: TGCGCCAGCAGCTTGTCGGGGGGACCATACGAGCAGTACTTC.